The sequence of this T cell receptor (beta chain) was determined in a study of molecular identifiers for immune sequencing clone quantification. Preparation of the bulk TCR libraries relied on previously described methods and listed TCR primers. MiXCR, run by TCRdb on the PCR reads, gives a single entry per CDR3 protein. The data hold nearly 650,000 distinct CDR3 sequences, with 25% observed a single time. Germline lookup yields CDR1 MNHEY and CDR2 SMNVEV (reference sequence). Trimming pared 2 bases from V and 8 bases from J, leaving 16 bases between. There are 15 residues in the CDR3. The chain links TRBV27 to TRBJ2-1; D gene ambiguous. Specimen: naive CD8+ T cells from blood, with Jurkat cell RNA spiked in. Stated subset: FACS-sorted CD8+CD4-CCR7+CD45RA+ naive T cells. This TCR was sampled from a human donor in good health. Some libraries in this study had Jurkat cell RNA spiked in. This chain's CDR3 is CASSLLGSRLDEQFF. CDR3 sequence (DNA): TGTGCCAGCAGTTTACTCGGTTCTAGATTAGATGAGCAGTTCTTC.